These 11 T cell receptor beta chains were all obtained from the same sample, sequenced in a study of OX40 agonist ivuxolimab in advanced cancers. Produced via immunoSEQ multiplex PCR; TCRdb's table is partial and in-frame only. The top ten hold approximately 0.38% of the sample, which has roughly 70,000 clones, 82% seen once. Specimen: CD4+ or CD8+ T cells sorted from blood, collected in a trial of the OX40 agonist ivuxolimab. The receptors derive from an adult with an advanced solid tumor such as melanoma, head and neck, liver or kidney cancer.

This clone turned up a few times. The rearrangement links TRBV6-1 to TRBJ1-3; TRBD1 is a possible D gene (5 bases). Trimming took off 8 bases at V and 0 bases at J, with 8 bases between the two ends. The germline V gene encodes CDR1 MNHNS and CDR2 SASEGT. This CDR3 contains 13 residues. The DNA for the CDR3 is TGTGCCAGCGGAGACAGCTCTGGAAACACCATATATTTT. Translation: CASGDSSGNTIYF.

This clone has a single count. The gene calls are TRBV28 and TRBJ1-1, with no clear D. Trimming pared 3 bases from V and 1 base from J, leaving 9 bases between. The CDR3 consists of 14 residues. Germline V gene lookup returns CDR1 MDHEN and CDR2 SYDVKM. CDR3 region: CASSLGGSNTEAFF. CDR3 coding DNA: TGTGCCAGCAGTTTGGGAGGCTCGAACACTGAAGCTTTCTTT. Full variable domain (missing parts from reference TRBV28 and TRBJ1-1): DVKVTQSSRYLVKRTGEKVFLECVQDMDHENMFWYRQDPGLGLRLIYFSYDVKMKEKGDIPEGYSVSREKKERFSLILESASTNQTSMYLCASSLGGSNTEAFFGQGTRLTVV.

The chain is built from TRBV5-8 and TRBJ2-1; 8 bases match TRBD2. The germline V gene encodes CDR1 SGHTS and CDR2 YDEGEE. This CDR3 spans 16 amino acids. With 4 bases clipped from V and 0 bases from J, the junction kept 6 bases outside the gene matches. CDR3 DNA: TGTGCCAGCAGCCCAGCGGGGGCCCACTCCTACAATGAGCAGTTCTTC. This encodes CASSPAGAHSYNEQFF. Filled out from reference TRBV5-8 and TRBJ2-1, the complete variable domain reads EAGVTQSPTHLIKTRGQQATLRCSPISGHTSVYWYQQALGLGLQFLLWYDEGEERNRGNFPPRFSGRQFPNYSSELNVNALELEDSALYLCASSPAGAHSYNEQFFGPGTRLTVL.

The chain uses TRBV18 and TRBJ1-1; 7 bases are a match to TRBD1. The CDR3 has 15 residues. The germline V gene has CDR1 KGHSH and CDR2 LQKENI. Trimming removed 3 bases from V and 1 base from J; junction bases left unmatched: 5. This CDR3 reads CASSPAGTANTEAFF. The CDR3 nucleotides are TGTGCCAGCTCACCGGCCGGGACAGCGAACACTGAAGCTTTCTTT.

The chain couples TRBV7-9 to TRBJ2-1; D is perhaps TRBD1 (6 bases). The germline gives CDR1 SEHNR, CDR2 FQNEAQ (reference sequence). The V gene lost 6 bases and the J gene lost 3 bases, with 18 bases spanning the gap. There are 16 residues in the CDR3. The CDR3 sequence: CASSRATGTNYNEQFF. The CDR3 nucleotides read TGTGCCAGCAGTCGAGCCACCGGGACAAACTACAATGAGCAGTTCTTC.

The chain is built from TRBV28 and TRBJ1-1, with D possibly TRBD1 on 5 matching bases. The CDR3 totals 14 residues. The germline V gene encodes CDR1 MDHEN and CDR2 SYDVKM. Trimming removed 8 bases at V and 1 base at J, with 14 bases between. The CDR3 here is CASSRGGTNTEAFF. CDR3 nucleotide sequence: TGTGCCAGCTCTCGGGGGGGGACGAACACTGAAGCTTTCTTT.

This clone was picked up a small number of times. J is TRBJ1-4 and V is TRBV27; D unclear. This CDR3 has 14 amino acids. Germline assignment: CDR1 MNHEY and CDR2 SMNVEV (reference sequence). V shed 5 bases and J shed 4 bases, with 11 bases lying between them. CDR3 sequence reads: CASSPRLFNEKLFF. The CDR3 DNA is TGTGCCAGCAGTCCCCGACTTTTTAATGAAAAACTGTTTTTT.

The rearrangement links TRBV7-9 to TRBJ2-3; D is perhaps TRBD2 (7 bases). Germline V CDR1 and CDR2: SEHNR, FQNEAQ (reference sequence). With 1 base removed from V and 4 bases from J, the gap between germline ends came to 12 bases. This CDR3 spans 15 amino acids. CDR3 nucleotide sequence: TGTGCCAGCAGCTTAGGTCGGGGGGCAGCAGATACGCAGTATTTT. This gives the protein CASSLGRGAADTQYF.

The gene calls are TRBV19 and TRBJ1-4; maybe TRBD1 (5 bases). Trimming took 3 bases from V and 8 from J, leaving 10 bases between them. There are 13 residues in the CDR3. CDR1 is LNHDA and CDR2 is SQIVND in the germline V gene (reference sequence). The DNA for the CDR3 is TGTGCCAGTAGTATGGACCACAGGGAAAAACTGTTTTTT. Residues: CASSMDHREKLFF. Combining the CDR3 with reference TRBV19 and TRBJ1-4 gives the whole variable domain DGGITQSPKYLFRKEGQNVTLSCEQNLNHDAMYWYRQDPGQGLRLIYYSQIVNDFQKGDIAEGYSVSREKKESFPLTVTSAQKNPTAFYLCASSMDHREKLFFGSGTQLSVL.

The chain recombines TRBV5-5 with TRBJ1-5; D possibly corresponds to TRBD1 (5 bases). The V gene's germline CDR1 is SGHKS and CDR2 YYEKEE (reference sequence). This CDR3 spans 15 amino acids. V was trimmed by 3 bases and J by 7 bases, leaving 17 bases between them. Here the CDR3 reads CASSSGRGMGQPQHF. In nucleotides, the CDR3 is TGTGCCAGCAGCTCGGGACGGGGAATGGGGCAGCCCCAGCATTTT.

The chain recombines TRBV18 with TRBJ2-5; tentative D call: TRBD1 (6 bases). This CDR3 is built from 15 residues. Germline CDR1 KGHSH, CDR2 LQKENI. Deletions cut 3 bases from V and 0 bases from J, with 11 bases between. The CDR3, as DNA: TGTGCCAGCTCACCGGGCAGGGGATACCAAGAGACCCAGTACTTC. Amino acid sequence: CASSPGRGYQETQYF.